This passage covers 14 T cell receptor beta chains from one sample sequenced in a study of T cells after yellow fever vaccination (dated by TCRdb to about 2019). Libraries were prepared through 5' RACE. TCRdb lists the instrument as Illumina HiSeq 2500. Starting from the raw public reads, TCRdb applied fastp trimming at Q25, assembled clones with MiXCR and retained in-frame beta chains. Duplicate CDR3 protein sequences are folded into a single record with the most common DNA and genes. In this sample the table shows some 550,000 distinct CDR3 sequences, 15% to 20% of which occur a single time. Together, the top ten hold about 13% of the sample. Reading the label with the study, this specimen's treatment or condition is: live attenuated yellow fever vaccine strain. The material was PBMCs, obtained 15 days after the yellow fever booster vaccination. The receptors were sampled from a man aged 25-45 years who received the YFV17D yellow fever vaccine.

The chain joins TRBV7-9 to TRBJ1-6, with D hard to call. The CDR3 contains 15 residues. The V end was cut by 1 base, the J end by 5 bases, with 9 bases between. Per germline, CDR1 SEHNR and CDR2 FQNEAQ (reference sequence). This CDR3 reads CASSLGAADNSPLHF. The DNA of the CDR3 is TGTGCCAGCAGCTTAGGGGCAGCCGATAATTCACCCCTCCACTTT.

Only a few counts were recorded for this clonotype. DNA of the CDR3: TGTGCCACCAGCGCCTCCGGTTACACTGAAGCTTTCTTT. Amino acids: CATSASGYTEAFF. This chain connects TRBV24-1 to TRBJ1-1; no definite D call. Germline V lookup: CDR1 KGHDR, CDR2 SFDVKD. The V end lost 7 bases, the J end lost 3 bases, and 11 bases lay between the germline ends. This CDR3 comprises 13 residues.

The rearrangement uses TRBV15 and TRBJ2-7; 7 nucleotides match TRBD2. The CDR3 consists of 18 residues. The V segment lost 0 bases and the J segment 4 bases; nucleotides outside the gene matches: 15. In germline, CDR1 is LNHNV, CDR2 YYDKDF (reference sequence). The CDR3 is CATSRDLGGTTYLYEQYF. CDR3 in DNA: TGTGCCACCAGCAGAGATCTCGGCGGGACTACATACTTATACGAGCAGTACTTC.

This chain links TRBV7-2 with TRBJ2-7; 9 bases map to TRBD2. The CDR3 loop spans 14 amino acids. Unmatched junction bases numbered 5, after V lost 3 bases and J lost 5 bases. Germline lookup yields CDR1 SGHTA and CDR2 FQGNSA. The CDR3 DNA reads TGTGCCAGCAGCTTTAGCGGGAGTGGGAACGAGCAGTACTTC. Its protein product is CASSFSGSGNEQYF.

The chain employs TRBV5-1 and TRBJ1-1; 12 nucleotides align to TRBD1. This CDR3 contains 15 residues. Per the germline V gene, CDR1 is SGHRS and CDR2 is YFSETQ. V gave up 7 bases and J gave up 4 bases; unmatched junction bases: 8. This CDR3 is CASSAMGQGATEAFF. The CDR3 bases are TGCGCCAGCTCCGCTATGGGACAGGGGGCCACTGAAGCTTTCTTT.

The chain joins TRBV20-1 to TRBJ2-1; 8 nucleotides align to TRBD2. The CDR3 covers 14 residues. Germline assignment: CDR1 DFQATT and CDR2 SNEGSKA (reference sequence). Unmatched junction bases numbered 5, after V lost 0 bases and J lost 7 bases. The CDR3 DNA reads TGCAGTGCTAGAGAGCTAGCGGGCCCGAATGAGCAGTTCTTC. The encoded protein is CSARELAGPNEQFF.

This rearrangement joins TRBV6-2 or TRBV6-3 to TRBJ1-2; TRBD1 matches at 8 bases. Germline trimming cut 4 bases from V and 3 bases from J; bases unmatched to any gene: 4. This CDR3 spans 14 amino acids. CDR1 is MNHEY, CDR2 SVGEGT, per germline. The CDR3 loop reads CASSSATGDYGYTF. The CDR3 region has the DNA TGTGCCAGCAGTTCCGCGACAGGGGACTATGGCTACACCTTC.

This clonotype was seen a few times. V is TRBV29-1 and J is TRBJ2-1; 7 nucleotides agree with TRBD1. The germline V gene has CDR1 SQVTM and CDR2 ANQGSEA. The CDR3 has 15 amino acids. V was pared by 7 bases and J by 1 base, with 10 bases of the junction left unmatched. In nucleotides, the CDR3 is TGCAGCGCCCAAGGGACAGTCTCTTCCTACAATGAGCAGTTCTTC. The encoded protein is CSAQGTVSSYNEQFF.

The chain is built from TRBV3-1 and TRBJ2-3, with 10 bases lining up with TRBD2. This CDR3 region has 15 residues. Unmatched junction bases numbered 7, after V lost 8 bases and J lost 2 bases. Germline loops: CDR1 LGHDT, CDR2 YNNKEL (reference sequence). The CDR3 here is CASVSSGSLTDTQYF. CDR3 sequence (DNA): TGTGCCAGCGTCTCTAGCGGGAGCCTCACAGATACGCAGTATTTT.

This clonotype has just a few counts. J is TRBJ1-2 and V is TRBV29-1; D uncertain. Germline assignment: CDR1 SQVTM and CDR2 ANQGSEA. CDR3 length: 13 amino acids. Deletions cut 0 bases from V and 7 bases from J, with 12 bases between. Here the CDR3 reads CSVEDLLIGGYTF. The DNA of the CDR3 is TGCAGCGTTGAAGATCTTCTTATAGGTGGCTACACCTTC. The complete variable domain, with remaining parts taken from reference TRBV29-1 and TRBJ1-2, reads SAVISQKPSRDICQRGTSLTIQCQVDSQVTMMFWYRQQPGQSLTLIATANQGSEATYESGFVIDKFPISRPNLTFSTLTVSNMSPEDSSIYLCSVEDLLIGGYTFGSGTRLTVV.

This clonotype has only a few counts. The chain has TRBV5-6 and TRBJ2-1, with 10 bases identical to TRBD2. CDR1 is SGHDT, CDR2 YYEEEE, per germline. Losses at the gene ends were 2 bases for V and 4 bases for J; bases not matched to a gene: 3. This CDR3 is 15 amino acids long. The CDR3 bases are TGTGCCAGCAGCTTTGGGACTAGCGTGTACAATGAGCAGTTCTTC. It translates to CASSFGTSVYNEQFF. Looking up the rest from reference TRBV5-6 and TRBJ2-1 gives the full variable domain: DAGVTQSPTHLIKTRGQQVTLRCSPKSGHDTVSWYQQALGQGPQFIFQYYEEEERQRGNFPDRFSGHQFPNYSSELNVNALLLGDSALYLCASSFGTSVYNEQFFGPGTRLTVL.

There are a few counts of this clonotype. The rearrangement uses TRBV5-4 and TRBJ2-7; the match to TRBD2 covers 13 bases. Germline trimming cut 5 bases from V and 5 bases from J; bases unmatched to any gene: 4. CDR1 is SGHNT, CDR2 YYREEE, per germline (reference sequence). CDR3 length: 14 amino acids. This chain's CDR3 is CASSWTSGSDEQYF. The CDR3 DNA reads as TGTGCCAGCAGTTGGACTAGCGGGAGTGACGAGCAGTACTTC.

This clonotype was seen more than once but under ten times. The chain has TRBV7-2 and TRBJ1-4, with 10 bases lining up with TRBD1. Germline trimming cut 6 bases from V and 5 bases from J; bases unmatched to any gene: 3. The CDR3 contains 14 residues. CDR1 and CDR2 (germline): SGHTA, FQGNSA. DNA of the CDR3: TGTGCCAGCAGTCGACAGGGGGCGAATGAAAAACTGTTTTTT. As protein: CASSRQGANEKLFF.

This chain uses TRBV10-3 with TRBJ2-2, with TRBD1 as a possible D gene (5 bases). The length of the CDR3 is 12 residues. CDR1 is ENHRY and CDR2 is SYGVKD in the germline V gene. The CDR3 region has the DNA TGTGGAGCAGGGCCACAGGCCGGGGAGCTGTTTTTT. It specifies CGAGPQAGELFF.